The clone carrying this T cell receptor beta chain showed up just once. V lost 0 bases, J lost 2 bases, and 6 bases stayed unmatched. The CDR3 runs 16 residues. Germline CDR1 is SGDLS and CDR2 is YYNGEE. This specimen comes from a study of blood T cell repertoires in COVID-19. Across the study: Material from acute and convalescent COVID-19 was sourced from the United States, Italy and Spain. From T cells, B-cell-depleted T cells, or PBMCs came the material, which was cDNA or gDNA.

Authors' data handling: How many nucleated cells were present was estimated from reference gene primer amplification. The method was immunoSEQ multiplex PCR; TCRdb's version includes in-frame clones alone and lacks a portion of them. V and J calls and clone size are as listed in that table; D and trimming were resolved from the DNA. The sample records around 250,000 clones, roughly nine tenths being singletons. The TCR sequence derives from a man between 60 and 75 years old with acute or convalescent COVID-19. The sample was peripheral blood. The chain recombines TRBV9 with TRBJ2-3; 7 nucleotides agree with TRBD2. CDR3 residues: CASSVEGGSATDTQYF. In DNA, the CDR3 is TGTGCCAGCAGCGTAGAGGGCGGGAGTGCCACAGATACGCAGTATTTT.